This T cell receptor (beta chain) was identified in a study of control samples from healthy donors and cancer patients. Germline loops: CDR1 MNHEY, CDR2 SVGAGI. This CDR3 comprises 15 residues. Losses at the gene ends were 6 bases for V and 4 bases for J; bases not matched to a gene: 5. Using immunoSEQ multiplex PCR, the repertoire was profiled, and TCRdb retains in-frame clones only, with some absent. The sample has 200,000 or so clones; roughly 94% are singletons. The sequence was collected from a man in his forties or fifties in good health. The sample consisted of blood. The rearrangement uses TRBV6-5 and TRBJ1-6, with TRBD1 matching 8 bases. The CDR3 loop is CASRTGQGYNSPLHF. The CDR3 DNA is TGTGCCAGCAGGACAGGACAGGGATATAATTCACCCCTCCACTTT.